These 21 T cell receptor beta chains share one sample of origin, sequenced in a study of blood T cells in healthy people across ages. The authors ran a second PCR of 7 to 11 cycles using a sample-barcoded 5' primer and a J-beta primer mix. TCRdb fed the 5' RACE reads into MiXCR, producing one record per CDR3 protein. The sample lists about 770,000 distinct CDR3 sequences; 44% were seen once. The source material was blood. Every receptor here comes from a man aged 55-75 years in good health.

The chain joins TRBV20-1 to TRBJ2-5; 9 bases agree with TRBD2. The tail of the sequence fits TRBJ2-7 better, so the J call may be wrong. The germline gives CDR1 DFQATT, CDR2 SNEGSKA (reference sequence). CDR3 length: 13 residues. The CDR3 reads CSASRAGGDEQYF. CDR3 nucleotides: TGCAGTGCTAGTAGAGCGGGGGGTGACGAGCAGTACTTC.

This clonotype was seen a handful of times. This chain's CDR3 is CASSSGQKNQPQHF. For the CDR3, the DNA is TGTGCCAGCAGCTCCGGACAAAAAAATCAGCCCCAGCATTTT. The chain carries TRBV7-9 and TRBJ1-5, with a weak D call TRBD1 (5 bases). Germline V gives CDR1 SEHNR, CDR2 FQNEAQ (reference sequence). Trimming removed 4 bases from V and 4 bases from J, with 11 bases in between. The CDR3 is made up of 14 amino acids.

Details on this clonotype: It may be a read error: a sequence one base away is much more abundant. V is TRBV15 and J is TRBJ2-1; a weak D match, TRBD2 (6 bases). Germline CDR1 is LNHNV and CDR2 is YYDKDF (reference sequence). This CDR3 contains 15 residues. V gave up 0 bases and J gave up 13 bases, with 19 bases separating them. CDR3 amino acids: CATSRDLSSGETQFF. DNA of the CDR3: TGTGCCACCAGCAGAGATCTTAGTAGCGGAGAGACCCAGTTCTTC.

CDR3 DNA sequence: TGCGCCAGCAGCCAAGAAGGGACAGGGTTCACAGATACGCAGTATTTT. Translated, it gives CASSQEGTGFTDTQYF. V is TRBV4-1 and J is TRBJ2-3, with 9 bases that match TRBD1. Looked up from germline, CDR1 is MGHRA and CDR2 is YSYEKL. This CDR3 contains 16 residues. The ends lost 0 bases at V and 2 bases at J; junction bases unmatched: 3.

This chain uses TRBV12-3 or TRBV12-4 with TRBJ1-4; D gene unclear. Trimming removed 6 bases at V and 3 bases at J, with 8 bases between. CDR3 length: 13 residues. The CDR3 DNA reads as TGTGCCAGCAGGCAGATACCTAATGAAAAACTGTTTTTT. Encoded protein: CASRQIPNEKLFF.

The V and J genes are TRBV12-3 or TRBV12-4 and TRBJ2-3, with 12 nucleotides matching TRBD2. The CDR3 contains 19 residues. Trimming at V came to 3 bases and at J to 4 bases, leaving 14 bases not matched to a gene. In DNA form, the CDR3 reads TGTGCCAGCAGTTTTTCTAGCGGGGGGGCCAGAGGTATGTCAGATACGCAGTATTTT. This gives the protein CASSFSSGGARGMSDTQYF.

This clonotype has only one observation. V usage is TRBV20-1 and J usage is TRBJ2-7; unclear D gene. Trimming stripped 3 bases from V and 0 bases from J, with 9 bases between. Per the germline V gene, CDR1 is DFQATT and CDR2 is SNEGSKA (reference sequence). The CDR3 spans 13 residues. This chain's CDR3 is CSARAFSSYEQYF. Written as DNA, the CDR3 is TGCAGTGCTAGGGCGTTTAGCTCCTACGAGCAGTACTTC.

About this clonotype: A much larger clone differs from this one at a single base, so this may be a read error. The rearrangement uses TRBV7-2 and TRBJ2-3; the D is unclear. The CDR3 totals 12 residues. Germline CDR1 SGHTA, CDR2 FQGNSA. The CDR3 nucleotides are TGTGTCAGCAAAGAGATCACAGATACGCAGTATTTT. Translating gives CVSKEITDTQYF.

The chain is built from TRBV6-1 and TRBJ2-3; 7 nucleotides match TRBD2. Germline V gene lookup returns CDR1 MNHNS and CDR2 SASEGT. V was pared by 2 bases and J by 0 bases, with 8 bases of the junction left unmatched. The CDR3 is made up of 17 amino acids. As DNA, the CDR3 is TGTGCCAGCAGTGAATTGGGACTACCCTATAGCACAGATACGCAGTATTTT. Its translation is CASSELGLPYSTDTQYF.

The chain is built from TRBV5-4 and TRBJ1-2; tentative D call: TRBD1 (5 bases). V shed 4 bases and J shed 0 bases, with 16 bases lying between them. Germline V gene lookup returns CDR1 SGHNT and CDR2 YYREEE (reference sequence). CDR3 length equals 16 residues. CDR3 nucleotides: TGTGCCAGCAGCATCGGGGCCGGGTTAACTAACTATGGCTACACCTTC. Translating it yields CASSIGAGLTNYGYTF. Combining the CDR3 with reference TRBV5-4 and TRBJ1-2 gives the whole variable domain ETGVTQSPTHLIKTRGQQVTLRCSSQSGHNTVSWYQQALGQGPQFIFQYYREEENGRGNFPPRFSGLQFPNYSSELNVNALELDDSALYLCASSIGAGLTNYGYTFGSGTRLTVV.

There are a few counts of this clonotype. The genes are TRBV6-6 and TRBJ2-1; 7 nucleotides line up with TRBD2. The V segment lost 6 bases and the J segment 0 bases; nucleotides outside the gene matches: 8. Germline CDR1 is MNHNY and CDR2 is SVGAGI (reference sequence). CDR3 length: 16 residues. Written as DNA, the CDR3 is TGTGCCAGCAGGGGGCCGGGGGGTAGCTCCTACAATGAGCAGTTCTTC. Encoded protein: CASRGPGGSSYNEQFF.

The J gene is TRBJ2-7, the V gene TRBV12-3 or TRBV12-4; possibly TRBD1 for D (6 bases). Trimming removed 2 bases from V and 2 bases from J, with 10 bases in between. This CDR3 has 14 amino acids. Here the CDR3 reads CASSLKGVTYEQYF. CDR3 sequence (DNA): TGTGCCAGCAGTTTAAAGGGGGTTACCTACGAGCAGTACTTC.

The rearrangement joins TRBV7-2 to TRBJ2-1, with D possibly matching TRBD2 (6 bases). Germline CDR1 and CDR2: SGHTA and FQGNSA. Trimming took off 3 bases at V and 8 bases at J, with 8 bases between the two ends. CDR3 length: 12 residues. CDR3 in amino acids: CASSFASDEQFF. The CDR3 region has the DNA TGTGCCAGCAGCTTTGCTAGCGATGAGCAGTTCTTC.

This clonotype was picked up a small number of times. This chain connects TRBV20-1 to TRBJ2-7, with 7 nucleotides matching TRBD1. The CDR3 spans 15 residues. Germline V gene data show CDR1 as DFQATT and CDR2 as SNEGSKA (reference sequence). V shed 0 bases, J shed 2 bases, and the junction held 7 bases outside the gene matches. In DNA form, the CDR3 reads TGCAGTGCTAGAGATCGTGACAGGGCAACCTACGAGCAGTACTTC. This encodes CSARDRDRATYEQYF.

A few counts support this clonotype. The chain recombines TRBV7-2 with TRBJ2-7, with D perhaps TRBD2 (7 bases). The CDR3 sequence is 14 residues long. Trimming shortened V by 2 bases and J by 6 bases, and 14 bases separated the two germline ends. From germline, CDR1 is SGHTA and CDR2 FQGNSA. The CDR3: CASSLLRGAVEQYF. The DNA of the CDR3 is TGTGCCAGCAGCTTACTCCGGGGGGCTGTCGAGCAGTACTTC.

The chain uses TRBV9 and TRBJ2-3, with 7 bases that match TRBD1. Germline CDR1 is SGDLS and CDR2 is YYNGEE. Losses at the gene ends were 0 bases for V and 2 bases for J; bases not matched to a gene: 6. The CDR3 is made up of 16 amino acids. The CDR3 spells CASSVVSTGITDTQYF. The DNA of the CDR3 is TGTGCCAGCAGCGTAGTGTCGACAGGGATCACAGATACGCAGTATTTT.

The chain couples TRBV12-3 or TRBV12-4 to TRBJ2-5, with TRBD1 matching 7 bases. TRBJ2-7 matches the DNA end more closely, so the J call is doubtful. The CDR3 covers 12 residues. DNA of the CDR3: TGTGCCAGCACCGACAGGGTCCACGAGCAGTACTTC. Its protein product is CASTDRVHEQYF.

The chain recombines TRBV27 with TRBJ2-7; possible D gene TRBD2, 5 bases. Germline lookup yields CDR1 MNHEY and CDR2 SMNVEV (reference sequence). V was cut by 6 bases and J by 6 bases, with 9 bases left in between. CDR3 length: 11 residues. The CDR3 nucleotides read TGTGCCAGCAGAGAGGGATTCGAGCAGTACTTC. Amino acids: CASREGFEQYF.

This clonotype has more than one count but fewer than ten. The rearrangement links TRBV20-1 to TRBJ2-6, with 8 bases lining up with TRBD1. From germline, CDR1 is DFQATT and CDR2 SNEGSKA (reference sequence). The CDR3 has 15 amino acids. Trimming cost V 3 bases and J 4 bases; bases outside gene matches: 5. CDR3: CSASGRGHGANVLTF. Here the CDR3 DNA reads TGCAGTGCTAGCGGCAGGGGGCACGGGGCCAACGTCCTGACTTTC.

V usage is TRBV6-6 and J usage is TRBJ2-2; 8 bases align to TRBD2. This CDR3 has 15 residues. The germline gives CDR1 MNHNY, CDR2 SVGAGI (reference sequence). The V and J ends lost 0 bases and 6 bases, in that order; junction bases with no gene match: 3. CDR3 residues: CASSYSSGVSGELFF. For the CDR3, the DNA is TGTGCCAGCAGTTACTCTAGCGGGGTTTCCGGGGAGCTGTTTTTT.

The V and J genes are TRBV18 and TRBJ2-5; 7 bases fit TRBD1. The J call may be mistaken, given a closer DNA end match to TRBJ2-7. The CDR3 extends over 17 amino acids. Germline CDR1 reads KGHSH; CDR2 reads LQKENI. The CDR3, as DNA: TGTGCCAGCTCACCGCCTTCTATGACAGGGTTGGAGGACGAGCAGTACTTC. It encodes CASSPPSMTGLEDEQYF.